This T cell receptor (beta chain) was sequenced in a study of blood T cell repertoires in COVID-19. Trimming took 6 bases from V and 3 from J, leaving 7 bases between them. Germline CDR1 SQVTM, CDR2 ANQGSEA. The CDR3 is made up of 11 amino acids. Data came from immunoSEQ multiplex PCR; TCRdb stores just in-frame clones and leaves some out. The table shows 75,000 to 90,000 clones, with around four fifths occurring only once. This chain joins TRBV29-1 and TRBJ2-3, with D perhaps matching TRBD1 (5 bases). This clonotype originated in a human donor in a cohort sampled during active COVID-19. The sequencing input was peripheral blood. CDR3 amino acids: CSVHRTDTQYF. In DNA, the CDR3 is TGCAGCGTGCACAGGACAGATACGCAGTATTTT.